A selection of T cell receptor beta chains follows, all from one sample in a study of T cell responses to AZD1222 COVID-19 vaccine. Only in-frame clones appear in the TCRdb table, and some are missing; sequencing was by immunoSEQ multiplex PCR. Of about 100,000 clones listed, about 85% are singletons. Sample: peripheral blood, taken on day 0 of AZD1222 vaccination. The receptors were sampled from an adult in good health. Each CDR3 is given with its conserved first and last residue. The D gene is left open where the match is weak. Size is omitted from some rows. Given values are once, few, many or a class for expanded clones.

>16|TRBV9|-|TRBD2|TRBJ2-5
CASSVLASGSGETQYF
TGTGCCAGCAGCGTACTAGCTAGCGGGAGTGGTGAGACCCAGTACTTC
>13|TRBV18|-|-|TRBJ2-2
CASSLQGSGELFF
TGTGCCAGCTCGCTCCAGGGGTCCGGGGAGCTGTTTTTT
>13|TRBV7-3|-|-|TRBJ2-7
CASSPFGGYEQYF
TGTGCCAGCAGCCCATTCGGGGGCTACGAGCAGTACTTC
>13|TRBV5-1|-|-|TRBJ2-3
CASSLDQTDTQYF
TGCGCCAGCAGCTTGGATCAAACAGATACGCAGTATTTT
>11|TRBV30|-|-|TRBJ2-1
CAWMIYNEQFF
TGTGCCTGGATGATATACAATGAGCAGTTCTTC
>14|TRBV2|few|-|TRBJ1-5
CASSSTSGNQPQHF
TGTGCCAGCAGTTCGACGTCTGGCAATCAGCCCCAGCATTTT
>15|TRBV4-3|-|-|TRBJ2-7
CASSQAWESGYEQYF
TGCGCCAGCAGCCAAGCCTGGGAGAGTGGGTACGAGCAGTACTTC
>14|TRBV4-1|-|TRBD1|TRBJ1-1
CASSQAPGGTEAFF
TGCGCCAGCAGCCAAGCTCCAGGGGGCACTGAAGCTTTCTTT
>15|TRBV27|-|-|TRBJ2-4
CASSSPGLAKNIQYF
TGTGCCAGCAGTTCCCCGGGGCTAGCCAAAAACATTCAGTACTTC
>15|TRBV7-2|-|TRBD1|TRBJ1-2
CASSNRDRGGYGYTF
TGTGCCAGCAGCAACCGGGACAGGGGGGGCTATGGCTACACCTTC
>15|TRBV7-9|-|TRBD1|TRBJ2-7
CASSSTGERLYEQYF
TGTGCCAGCAGCTCTACAGGGGAGCGTCTCTACGAGCAGTACTTC
>16|TRBV6-6|-|-|TRBJ1-5
CASSYPPGLENQPQHF
TGTGCCAGCAGTTACCCTCCAGGGTTGGAGAATCAGCCCCAGCATTTT
>14|TRBV19|-|-|TRBJ1-3
CASRNSDSGNTIYF
TGTGCCAGTAGAAACAGTGACTCTGGAAACACCATATATTTT
>13|TRBV6-5|-|-|TRBJ1-6
CAMRGQGNSPLHF
TGTGCCATGAGGGGACAAGGAAATTCACCCCTCCACTTT
>17|TRBV28|-|TRBD2|TRBJ2-3
CASTKGTSGGFTDTQYF
TGTGCCAGCACCAAAGGGACTAGCGGGGGTTTCACAGATACGCAGTATTTT
>11|TRBV20-1|-|-|TRBJ2-7
CSASPLYEQYF
TGCAGTGCTAGTCCACTCTACGAGCAGTACTTC
>15|TRBV4-1|-|TRBD2|TRBJ2-3
CASSQDSGTSDTQYF
TGCGCCAGCAGCCAAGATAGCGGGACTTCAGATACGCAGTATTTT
>17|TRBV19|once|TRBD1|TRBJ1-5
CASHPGTGPYSNQPQHF
TGTGCCAGCCACCCCGGGACAGGGCCCTATAGCAATCAGCCCCAGCATTTT
>16|TRBV4-3|-|-|TRBJ2-2
CASSQDRAIFAGELFF
TGCGCCAGCAGCCAAGATAGAGCCATTTTTGCCGGGGAGCTGTTTTTT
>19|TRBV7-9|-|TRBD1|TRBJ1-5
CASSLRTGALFFSNQPQHF
TGTGCCAGCAGCTTAAGGACAGGGGCCCTCTTTTTTAGCAATCAGCCCCAGCATTTT
>14|TRBV28|-|-|TRBJ1-2
CASSFPSRDVGYTF
TGTGCCAGCAGTTTCCCTTCCCGGGACGTAGGCTACACCTTC
>13|TRBV6-1|-|-|TRBJ2-2
CASSWDPRGELFF
TGTGCCAGCAGCTGGGACCCGCGGGGGGAGCTGTTTTTT